The T cell receptor beta chain under discussion was sequenced for a study of cytomegalovirus exposure and HLA in healthy donors. Broader study findings: Earlier analysis yielded a pattern in which most TCR beta V segments were productive about 87% or about 30% of the time.

Both 60 Vbeta primers and 13 Jbeta primers went into the PCR. TCRdb's copy holds only in-frame clones and misses some; the assay was immunoSEQ multiplex PCR. Of approximately 190,000 clones listed, roughly 81% are singletons. Samples came from healthy bone marrow donors. Worth noting for this clone: Its antigen is as yet unknown.

Germline loops: CDR1 MNHEY, CDR2 SMNVEV (reference sequence). V lost 6 bases and J lost 2; bases outside the gene matches: 25. CDR3 length: 21 amino acids. This clonotype originated in a woman aged 30 to 39 in good health and CMV-seropositive. V usage is TRBV27 and J usage is TRBJ2-7; 10 bases line up with TRBD2. Material: PBMCs. The chain's CDR3 is CASSPRNRPSGSRVSPYEQYF. Here the CDR3 DNA reads TGTGCCAGCAGCCCCAGAAATAGGCCTAGCGGGAGCCGGGTTTCTCCCTACGAGCAGTACTTC.